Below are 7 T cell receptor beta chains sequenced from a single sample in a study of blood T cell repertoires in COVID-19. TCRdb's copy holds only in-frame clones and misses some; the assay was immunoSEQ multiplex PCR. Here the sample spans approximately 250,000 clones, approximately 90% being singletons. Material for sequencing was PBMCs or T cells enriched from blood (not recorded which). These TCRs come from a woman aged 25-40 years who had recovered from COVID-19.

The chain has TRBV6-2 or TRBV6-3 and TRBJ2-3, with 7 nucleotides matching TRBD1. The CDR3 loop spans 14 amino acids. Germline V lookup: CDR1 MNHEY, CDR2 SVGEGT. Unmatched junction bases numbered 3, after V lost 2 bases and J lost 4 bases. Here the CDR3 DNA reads TGTGCCAGCAGTTACGTCGACAGGGCAGATACGCAGTATTTT. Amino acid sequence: CASSYVDRADTQYF.

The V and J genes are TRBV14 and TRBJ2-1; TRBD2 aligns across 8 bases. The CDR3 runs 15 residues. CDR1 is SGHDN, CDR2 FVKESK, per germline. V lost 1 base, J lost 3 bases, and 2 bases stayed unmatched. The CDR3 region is CASSQAGRGYNEQFF. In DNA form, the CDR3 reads TGTGCCAGCAGCCAAGCCGGGAGGGGCTACAATGAGCAGTTCTTC.

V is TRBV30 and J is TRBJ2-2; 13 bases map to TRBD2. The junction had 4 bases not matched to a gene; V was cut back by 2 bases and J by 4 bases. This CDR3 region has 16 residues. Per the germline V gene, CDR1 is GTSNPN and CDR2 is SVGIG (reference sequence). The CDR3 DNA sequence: TGTGCCTGGAGTATACTAGCGGGAGGGCCCACCGGGGAGCTGTTTTTT. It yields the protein CAWSILAGGPTGELFF.

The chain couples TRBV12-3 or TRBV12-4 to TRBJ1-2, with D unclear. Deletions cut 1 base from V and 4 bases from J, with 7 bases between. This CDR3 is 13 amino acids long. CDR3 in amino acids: CASSLDISYGYTF. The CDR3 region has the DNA TGTGCCAGCAGTTTAGACATCTCCTATGGCTACACCTTC.

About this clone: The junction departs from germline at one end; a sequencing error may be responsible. The CDR3 sequence: CASSPPGPPRDAF. The DNA for the CDR3 is TGTGCCAGCAGTCCCCCGGGCCCGCCGAGGGATGCCTTC. The V gene is TRBV28, the J gene TRBJ1-2; D not resolved. Germline V CDR1 and CDR2: MDHEN, SYDVKM. This CDR3 contains 13 residues.

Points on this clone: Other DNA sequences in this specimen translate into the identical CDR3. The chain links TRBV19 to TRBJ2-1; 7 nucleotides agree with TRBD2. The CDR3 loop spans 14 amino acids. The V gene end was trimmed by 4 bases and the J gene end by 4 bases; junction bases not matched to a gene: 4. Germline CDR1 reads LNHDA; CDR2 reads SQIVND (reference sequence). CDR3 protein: CASSSGRDYNEQFF. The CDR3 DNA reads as TGTGCCAGTAGTAGTGGGAGGGATTACAATGAGCAGTTCTTC.

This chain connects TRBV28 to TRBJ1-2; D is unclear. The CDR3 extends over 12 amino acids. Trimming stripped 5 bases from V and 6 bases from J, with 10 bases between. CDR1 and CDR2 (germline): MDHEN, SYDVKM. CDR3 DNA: TGTGCCAGCAGTGGAGAGGTTGATGGCTACACCTTC. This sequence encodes CASSGEVDGYTF.